This entry is about one TCR beta chain. Its target is not known. UMIs were added to TCR cDNA along with a universal primer site when it was made by 5'RACE template switching. In TCRdb, the 5' RACE reads were re-called with MiXCR into one record per CDR3 protein. This sample carries hundreds of thousands of distinct CDR3 sequences, around 17% of them seen once, and the ten largest clones take roughly a sixth. This sample is drawn from a study of T cells after yellow fever vaccination. Study background: Low-cell-number fractions underwent preparation using SMART-Seq v4 Ultra Low Input. Points from the study as a whole: Boosting was followed by the reappearance of most primary-vaccination clones (under 97% CD4, about 89% CD8).

Sequenced material: PBMCs, taken less than 6 days after the first yellow fever vaccination. The TCR originated in a man aged 18-30 years who received the YFV17D yellow fever vaccine.

CDR3 bases: TGTGCCTGGAGTGTACAAGGGGCAGGCGATGAGCAGTTCTTC. It encodes CAWSVQGAGDEQFF. The chain joins TRBV30 to TRBJ2-1, with D maybe TRBD1 (5 bases). This CDR3 is built from 14 residues. In germline, CDR1 is GTSNPN, CDR2 SVGIG (reference sequence). Trimming took off 0 bases at V and 8 bases at J, with 14 bases between the two ends.